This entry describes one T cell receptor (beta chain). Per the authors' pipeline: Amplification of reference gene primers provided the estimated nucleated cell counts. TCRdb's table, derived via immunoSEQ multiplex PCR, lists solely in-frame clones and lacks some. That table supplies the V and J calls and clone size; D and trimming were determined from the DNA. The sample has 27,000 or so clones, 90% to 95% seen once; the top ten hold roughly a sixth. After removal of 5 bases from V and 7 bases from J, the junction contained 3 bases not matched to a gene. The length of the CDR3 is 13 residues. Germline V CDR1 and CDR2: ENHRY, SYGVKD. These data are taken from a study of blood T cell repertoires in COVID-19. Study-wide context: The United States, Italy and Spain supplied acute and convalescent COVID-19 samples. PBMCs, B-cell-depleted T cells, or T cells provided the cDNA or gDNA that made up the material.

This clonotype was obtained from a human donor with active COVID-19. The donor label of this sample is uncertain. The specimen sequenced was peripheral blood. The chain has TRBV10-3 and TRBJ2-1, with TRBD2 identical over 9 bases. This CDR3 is CAISTAGGNEQFF. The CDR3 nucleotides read TGTGCCATCAGTACAGCGGGAGGAAATGAGCAGTTCTTC.